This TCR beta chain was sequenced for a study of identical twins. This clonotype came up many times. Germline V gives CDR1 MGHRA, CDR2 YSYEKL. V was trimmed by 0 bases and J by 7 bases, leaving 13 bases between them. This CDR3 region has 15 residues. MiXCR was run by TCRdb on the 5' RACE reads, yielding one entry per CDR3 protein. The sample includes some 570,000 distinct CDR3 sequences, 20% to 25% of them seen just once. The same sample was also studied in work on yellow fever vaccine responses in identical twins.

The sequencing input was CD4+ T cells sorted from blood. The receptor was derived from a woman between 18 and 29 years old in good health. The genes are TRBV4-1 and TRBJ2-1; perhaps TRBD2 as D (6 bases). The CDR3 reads CASSQEPGEVNEQFF. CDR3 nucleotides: TGCGCCAGCAGCCAAGAGCCGGGAGAAGTAAATGAGCAGTTCTTC.